These T cell receptor beta chains were read from a single sample in a study of cytomegalovirus exposure and HLA in healthy donors. The protocol was immunoSEQ multiplex PCR, while the TCRdb copy is restricted to in-frame clones and leaves out a portion. This sample has some 200,000 clones, with 85% to 90% found just once. The sequencing input was PBMCs. The receptor set was obtained from a woman aged 18-29 years in good health and CMV-seronegative. CDR3s include the opening cysteine and the closing phenylalanine or tryptophan. The D gene is left open where the match is weak. Size tells how often a clone was seen (once, few, many) or the class of an expanded clone, and some rows leave it out.

j_call: TRBJ2-3
v_call: TRBV5-4
clone_size: once
d_call: TRBD2
cdr3_aa: CATQSSGGTTDTQYF
cdr3_nt: TGTGCCACGCAATCTAGCGGGGGGACCACAGATACGCAGTATTTT

j_call: TRBJ1-2
v_call: TRBV2
clone_size: .
d_call: TRBD1
cdr3_aa: CASSEDRDSYGYTF
cdr3_nt: TGTGCCAGCAGCGAGGACCGGGACAGCTATGGCTACACCTTC

j_call: TRBJ1-1
v_call: TRBV7-8
clone_size: few
d_call: TRBD1
cdr3_aa: CASRPPPWDRGRTEAFF
cdr3_nt: TGTGCCAGCAGACCCCCGCCTTGGGACAGGGGGCGGACTGAAGCTTTCTTT

j_call: TRBJ2-1
v_call: TRBV5-1
clone_size: once
d_call: TRBD2
cdr3_aa: CASSLVAGVTYNEQFF
cdr3_nt: TGCGCCAGCAGCTTGGTTGCGGGAGTCACCTACAATGAGCAGTTCTTC

j_call: TRBJ1-5
v_call: TRBV2
clone_size: .
d_call: .
cdr3_aa: CASSDIRSQPQHF
cdr3_nt: TGTGCCAGCAGTGATATTCGGAGTCAGCCCCAGCATTTT

j_call: TRBJ1-1
v_call: TRBV7-9
clone_size: .
d_call: TRBD1
cdr3_aa: CASSLGTGGVTEAFF
cdr3_nt: TGTGCCAGCAGCTTAGGGACAGGGGGCGTCACTGAAGCTTTCTTT

j_call: TRBJ1-2
v_call: TRBV7-9
clone_size: once
d_call: TRBD1
cdr3_aa: CASSLGQGSNYGYTF
cdr3_nt: TGTGCCAGCAGCTTAGGACAGGGATCCAACTATGGCTACACCTTC

j_call: TRBJ2-2
v_call: TRBV9
clone_size: .
d_call: .
cdr3_aa: CASSVGAGGTGELFF
cdr3_nt: TGTGCCAGCAGCGTGGGGGCCGGAGGCACCGGGGAGCTGTTTTTT

j_call: TRBJ2-5
v_call: TRBV18
clone_size: .
d_call: .
cdr3_aa: CASSPPFLYSQYF
cdr3_nt: TGTGCCAGCTCACCACCGTTTCTATACTCCCAGTACTTC

j_call: TRBJ2-7
v_call: TRBV2
clone_size: .
d_call: TRBD2
cdr3_aa: CASRMTSGGWYEQYF
cdr3_nt: TGTGCCAGCAGGATGACTAGCGGGGGATGGTACGAGCAGTACTTC

j_call: TRBJ2-1
v_call: TRBV9
clone_size: .
d_call: TRBD2
cdr3_aa: CASSPSGGLAGYNEQFF
cdr3_nt: TGTGCCAGCAGCCCCTCGGGGGGACTAGCGGGCTACAATGAGCAGTTCTTC

j_call: TRBJ1-1
v_call: TRBV5-1
clone_size: .
d_call: .
cdr3_aa: CASSLEGGTEAFF
cdr3_nt: TGCGCCAGCAGCTTGGAAGGGGGCACTGAAGCTTTCTTT

j_call: TRBJ2-3
v_call: TRBV6-1
clone_size: .
d_call: .
cdr3_aa: CASSLSWGADTQYF
cdr3_nt: TGTGCCAGCAGCCTGAGTTGGGGCGCAGATACGCAGTATTTT

j_call: TRBJ1-2
v_call: TRBV5-4
clone_size: .
d_call: TRBD1
cdr3_aa: CASSHRGTADYGYTF
cdr3_nt: TGTGCCAGCAGCCACCGAGGGACAGCCGATTATGGCTACACCTTC

j_call: TRBJ1-1
v_call: TRBV4-2
clone_size: .
d_call: .
cdr3_aa: CASSGTSRGSTEAFF
cdr3_nt: TGTGCCAGCAGCGGTACGAGCAGGGGATCCACTGAAGCTTTCTTT

j_call: TRBJ2-7
v_call: TRBV30
clone_size: once
d_call: .
cdr3_aa: CAWRVGRQQYF
cdr3_nt: TGTGCCTGGAGGGTGGGCAGGCAGCAGTACTTC

j_call: TRBJ2-1
v_call: TRBV10-2
clone_size: .
d_call: .
cdr3_aa: CASSAPGSYNEQFF
cdr3_nt: TGCGCCAGCAGTGCACCGGGAAGCTACAATGAGCAGTTCTTC

j_call: TRBJ2-7
v_call: TRBV7-2
clone_size: .
d_call: TRBD2
cdr3_aa: CASRAGGGPYEQYF
cdr3_nt: TGTGCCAGCAGAGCGGGAGGGGGGCCCTACGAGCAGTACTTC

j_call: TRBJ2-7
v_call: TRBV18
clone_size: .
d_call: .
cdr3_aa: CASSPPESPGETYEQYF
cdr3_nt: TGTGCCAGCTCACCACCGGAAAGCCCCGGGGAAACCTACGAGCAGTACTTC

j_call: TRBJ2-5
v_call: TRBV2
clone_size: .
d_call: TRBD2
cdr3_aa: CASSVFSGAGGSVGTQYF
cdr3_nt: TGTGCCAGCAGCGTATTCTCCGGGGCGGGGGGGTCCGTTGGGACCCAGTACTTC

j_call: TRBJ2-7
v_call: TRBV4-1
clone_size: .
d_call: .
cdr3_aa: CASSQAPGIAYEQYF
cdr3_nt: TGCGCCAGCAGCCAAGCCCCCGGGATCGCCTACGAGCAGTACTTC

j_call: TRBJ2-7
v_call: TRBV2
clone_size: .
d_call: TRBD2
cdr3_aa: CASSPRTSEYEQYF
cdr3_nt: TGTGCCAGCAGTCCCCGGACTAGCGAGTACGAGCAGTACTTC

j_call: TRBJ1-6
v_call: TRBV4-1
clone_size: .
d_call: .
cdr3_aa: CASSNTGLNSPLHF
cdr3_nt: TGCGCCAGCAGCAATACAGGGCTTAATTCACCCCTCCACTTT

j_call: TRBJ2-4
v_call: TRBV4-3
clone_size: .
d_call: TRBD1
cdr3_aa: CASSQEDVGRGPLAKNIQYF
cdr3_nt: TGCGCCAGCAGCCAAGAGGACGTTGGCAGGGGGCCTTTAGCCAAAAACATTCAGTACTTC

j_call: TRBJ2-1
v_call: TRBV7-2
clone_size: .
d_call: .
cdr3_aa: CASSSSAPASYNEQFF
cdr3_nt: TGTGCCAGCAGTTCGAGCGCCCCGGCGTCCTACAATGAGCAGTTCTTC

j_call: TRBJ1-3
v_call: TRBV9
clone_size: once
d_call: .
cdr3_aa: CASSVEARQLLSGNTIYF
cdr3_nt: TGTGCCAGCAGCGTAGAGGCGAGACAGTTACTTTCTGGAAACACCATATATTTT

j_call: TRBJ1-5
v_call: TRBV10-1
clone_size: .
d_call: .
cdr3_aa: CASSEPGQPQHF
cdr3_nt: TGCGCCAGCAGTGAGCCGGGGCAGCCCCAGCATTTT

j_call: TRBJ2-1
v_call: TRBV4-3
clone_size: .
d_call: TRBD2
cdr3_aa: CASSQHSGTYNEQFF
cdr3_nt: TGCGCCAGCAGCCAACATAGCGGGACCTACAATGAGCAGTTCTTC

j_call: TRBJ1-3
v_call: TRBV7-2
clone_size: .
d_call: .
cdr3_aa: CASSLVGESSGNTIYF
cdr3_nt: TGTGCCAGCAGCTTAGTTGGGGAGTCCTCTGGAAACACCATATATTTT

j_call: TRBJ2-3
v_call: TRBV30
clone_size: .
d_call: TRBD2
cdr3_aa: CAWSPLAGGWGTDTQYF
cdr3_nt: TGTGCCTGGAGTCCACTAGCGGGAGGTTGGGGCACAGATACGCAGTATTTT

j_call: TRBJ2-7
v_call: TRBV4-2
clone_size: .
d_call: TRBD2
cdr3_aa: CASSQEIMGLAGQYF
cdr3_nt: TGTGCCAGCAGCCAAGAGATAATGGGACTAGCCGGGCAGTACTTC

j_call: TRBJ2-5
v_call: TRBV4-3
clone_size: once
d_call: TRBD1
cdr3_aa: CASSQNSGTEQETQYF
cdr3_nt: TGCGCCAGCAGCCAAAATTCCGGGACAGAGCAAGAGACCCAGTACTTC

j_call: TRBJ1-3
v_call: TRBV6-1
clone_size: once
d_call: TRBD1
cdr3_aa: CASGQGTGPGNTIYF
cdr3_nt: TGTGCCAGCGGACAAGGGACAGGGCCTGGAAACACCATATATTTT

j_call: TRBJ2-2
v_call: TRBV27
clone_size: .
d_call: TRBD1
cdr3_aa: CASKYTGVGELFF
cdr3_nt: TGTGCCAGCAAATACACAGGGGTTGGGGAGCTGTTTTTT

j_call: TRBJ1-4
v_call: TRBV6-6
clone_size: .
d_call: .
cdr3_aa: CASRDNREKLFF
cdr3_nt: TGTGCCAGCAGGGATAACAGGGAAAAACTGTTTTTT

j_call: TRBJ2-5
v_call: TRBV7-2
clone_size: .
d_call: .
cdr3_aa: CASRLDRAATQYF
cdr3_nt: TGTGCCAGCAGATTGGACAGAGCGGCGACCCAGTACTTC

j_call: TRBJ1-6
v_call: TRBV10-3
clone_size: .
d_call: .
cdr3_aa: CAISVTDSNSPLHF
cdr3_nt: TGTGCCATCAGTGTAACGGACAGTAATTCACCCCTCCACTTT

j_call: TRBJ2-5
v_call: TRBV5-1
clone_size: .
d_call: .
cdr3_aa: CASSLGYSVETQYF
cdr3_nt: TGCGCCAGCAGCTTGGGGTACTCTGTGGAGACCCAGTACTTC

j_call: TRBJ1-1
v_call: TRBV29-1
clone_size: .
d_call: TRBD1
cdr3_aa: CSVEGQREAFF
cdr3_nt: TGCAGCGTTGAGGGACAGCGAGAAGCTTTCTTT

j_call: TRBJ2-2
v_call: TRBV30
clone_size: .
d_call: TRBD2
cdr3_aa: CAWSRTSGRWSGELFF
cdr3_nt: TGTGCCTGGAGTCGAACTAGCGGGAGGTGGAGCGGGGAGCTGTTTTTT